This T cell receptor beta chain was sequenced for a study of human T cells and chemical hapten exposure. From germline, CDR1 is SGHRS and CDR2 YFSETQ. The V and J ends lost 4 bases and 0 bases respectively, with 14 bases between them. CDR3 length: 15 residues. Time point specified: pre-sensitization, week 0. Described treatment: therapeutic diphenylcyclopropenone sensitization with weekly scalp DPC. TCRdb re-called the RACE reads through MiXCR, storing one row per CDR3 protein. Of approximately 260,000 distinct CDR3 sequences in the sample, roughly 7.7% were seen once. The chain employs TRBV5-1 and TRBJ2-7; D is unresolved. The TCR sequence derives from a man younger than 35 with alopecia areata. Some clones in this sample may be carry-over from other donors' samples. Sample: whole blood, taken in connection with sensitization to the hapten diphenylcyclopropenone (DPC). The CDR3 sequence: CASSRDTTNSYEQYF. The CDR3 nucleotides are TGCGCCAGCAGCCGCGACACTACCAACTCCTACGAGCAGTACTTC. Full variable domain (rest looked up from reference TRBV5-1 and TRBJ2-7): KAGVTQTPRYLIKTRGQQVTLSCSPISGHRSVSWYQQTPGQGLQFLFEYFSETQRNKGNFPGRFSGRQFSNSRSEMNVSTLELGDSALYLCASSRDTTNSYEQYFGPGTRLTVT.